One T cell receptor (beta chain) is described in this entry. The CDR3 length is 11 residues. CDR1 and CDR2 (germline): DFQATT, SNEGSKA (reference sequence). With 3 bases removed from V and 2 bases from J, the gap between germline ends came to 3 bases. The protocol was immunoSEQ multiplex PCR, while the TCRdb copy is restricted to in-frame clones and leaves out a portion. The repertoire consists of roughly 56,000 clones, with about 86% occurring once and the leading ten covering roughly 0.9%. This sample was taken from a study of OX40 agonist ivuxolimab in advanced cancers. Turning to the study itself: The patients' treatment was ivuxolimab, an agonistic anti-OX40 (CD134) antibody.

The sequenced sample was CD4+ or CD8+ T cells sorted from blood, obtained in a trial of the OX40 agonist ivuxolimab. The chain recombines TRBV20-1 with TRBJ2-3; the D is unclear. This receptor was taken from an adult with an advanced solid tumor such as melanoma, head and neck, liver or kidney cancer. The CDR3, as DNA: TGCAGTGCTAGGGTCACAGATACGCAGTATTTT. Encoded protein: CSARVTDTQYF.